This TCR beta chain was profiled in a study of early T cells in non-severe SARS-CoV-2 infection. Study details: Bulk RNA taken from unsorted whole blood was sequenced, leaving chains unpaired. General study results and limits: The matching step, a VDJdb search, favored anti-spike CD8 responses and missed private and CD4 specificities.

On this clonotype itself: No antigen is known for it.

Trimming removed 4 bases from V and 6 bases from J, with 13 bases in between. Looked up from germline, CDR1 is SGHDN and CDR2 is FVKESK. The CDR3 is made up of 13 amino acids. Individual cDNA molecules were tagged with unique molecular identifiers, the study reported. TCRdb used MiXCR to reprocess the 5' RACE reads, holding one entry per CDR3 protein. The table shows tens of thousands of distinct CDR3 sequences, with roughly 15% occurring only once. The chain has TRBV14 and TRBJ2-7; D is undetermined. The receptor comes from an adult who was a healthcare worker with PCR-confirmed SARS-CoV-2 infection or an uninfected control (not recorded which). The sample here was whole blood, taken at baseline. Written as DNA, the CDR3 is TGTGCCAGCAGCCCCCGCCCAGGAACCGAGCAGTACTTC. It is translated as CASSPRPGTEQYF.